This T cell receptor (beta chain) was sequenced during a study of blood T cell repertoires in COVID-19. Repertoires were generated with immunoSEQ multiplex PCR, while TCRdb's copy carries only in-frame clones and drops some. Here the sample spans 200,000 to 250,000 clones, 80% to 90% being singletons. Residents of 20 to 25 US areas, aged about 18 to 95 years, made up the participants. The specimen sequenced was PBMCs or T cells enriched from blood (not recorded which). This receptor was obtained from a woman aged 40 to 50 with acute COVID-19.

DNA for the CDR3: TGTGCCAGCAGCTTCGGAGGACAGGGGTATGGCTACACCTTC. This sequence encodes CASSFGGQGYGYTF. The genes are TRBV7-9 and TRBJ1-2; 9 bases are a match to TRBD1. Germline V lookup: CDR1 SEHNR, CDR2 FQNEAQ (reference sequence). The CDR3 runs to 14 residues. Unmatched junction bases numbered 4, after V lost 3 bases and J lost 5 bases.